The 23 T cell receptor beta chains below were found in one sample sequenced in a study of T-cell reconstitution after alpha-beta-depleted transplantation in children. Researchers prepared the TCRbeta library using unique molecular identifiers, the study reports. TCRdb passed the PCR reads through MiXCR, listing each CDR3 protein once. This sample has a few hundred thousand distinct CDR3 sequences, with roughly 30% found just once. Sequencing was performed on PBMCs, taken before TCRalphabeta/CD19-depleted stem cell transplant. The receptors shown here come from a boy in the first two years of life with Wiskott-Aldrich syndrome, due to receive a stem cell transplant.

The genes are TRBV4-1 and TRBJ2-3; maybe TRBD1 (6 bases). This CDR3 is 14 amino acids long. Germline-derived CDR1 and CDR2 are MGHRA and YSYEKL. Trimming stripped 1 base from V and 5 bases from J, with 10 bases between. The CDR3 is CASSQGRGGDTQYF. DNA for the CDR3: TGCGCCAGCAGCCAAGGTAGAGGGGGAGATACGCAGTATTTT.

The chain joins TRBV24-1 to TRBJ2-5; a weak D match, TRBD1 (5 bases). Trimming stripped 3 bases from V and 5 bases from J, with 15 bases between. CDR1 is KGHDR, CDR2 SFDVKD, per germline. This CDR3 has 15 amino acids. The CDR3 DNA is TGTGCCACCAGTGATCGGGCAGGGCCCAGGGAGACCCAGTACTTC. It yields the protein CATSDRAGPRETQYF.

This clonotype was observed a few times. This chain connects TRBV4-2 to TRBJ2-7; D is perhaps TRBD2 (5 bases). This CDR3 has 15 residues. Trimming took 0 bases from V and 2 from J, leaving 11 bases between them. CDR1 is LGHNA and CDR2 is YNFKEQ in the germline V gene. This chain's CDR3 is CASSQEETRTYEQYF. In DNA form, the CDR3 reads TGTGCCAGCAGCCAAGAGGAAACTAGGACCTACGAGCAGTACTTC.

The rearrangement joins TRBV5-6 to TRBJ2-7, with D hard to call. Per germline, CDR1 SGHDT and CDR2 YYEEEE. V lost 2 bases to trimming and J lost 2 bases, with 11 bases between them. The CDR3 sequence is 14 residues long. CDR3 loop: CASSLTETPYEQYF. CDR3 DNA sequence: TGTGCCAGCAGCTTAACAGAAACACCCTACGAGCAGTACTTC.

This chain connects TRBV6-5 to TRBJ2-2; 12 nucleotides line up with TRBD2. The CDR3 spans 16 residues. With V trimmed by 6 bases and J by 3 bases, 5 bases remained unmatched. CDR1 and CDR2 (germline): MNHEY, SVGAGI. CDR3 DNA: TGTGCCAGCAGCACTCGACTAGCGGGGGACACCGGGGAGCTGTTTTTT. Encoded protein: CASSTRLAGDTGELFF.

The rearrangement links TRBV5-1 to TRBJ2-7; tentative D call: TRBD2 (7 bases). Between the trimmed V and J ends, which lost 4 bases and 3 bases, there was a span of 14 bases. Germline-derived CDR1 and CDR2 are SGHRS and YFSETQ. This CDR3 region has 14 residues. CDR3 nucleotide sequence: TGCGCCAGCAGCATGGGAGGGGGTCGCTACGAGCAGTACTTC. Amino acid sequence: CASSMGGGRYEQYF. Full variable domain (missing parts from reference TRBV5-1 and TRBJ2-7): KAGVTQTPRYLIKTRGQQVTLSCSPISGHRSVSWYQQTPGQGLQFLFEYFSETQRNKGNFPGRFSGRQFSNSRSEMNVSTLELGDSALYLCASSMGGGRYEQYFGPGTRLTVT.

The V and J genes are TRBV5-1 and TRBJ1-1, with D possibly matching TRBD1 (6 bases). Germline lookup yields CDR1 SGHRS and CDR2 YFSETQ. This CDR3 contains 15 residues. The V end lost 3 bases, the J end lost 5 bases, and 17 bases lay between the germline ends. The CDR3 DNA reads as TGCGCCAGCAGCTCCAAACAGGGTAGTGGGACTGAAGCTTTCTTT. Translation: CASSSKQGSGTEAFF. Complete variable domain (other parts from reference TRBV5-1 and TRBJ1-1): KAGVTQTPRYLIKTRGQQVTLSCSPISGHRSVSWYQQTPGQGLQFLFEYFSETQRNKGNFPGRFSGRQFSNSRSEMNVSTLELGDSALYLCASSSKQGSGTEAFFGQGTRLTVV.

The V call is TRBV20-1, the J call TRBJ2-5, with 7 bases lining up with TRBD2. The CDR3 consists of 14 residues. Germline-derived CDR1 and CDR2 are DFQATT and SNEGSKA (reference sequence). V lost 3 bases and J lost 5; bases outside the gene matches: 9. The DNA for the CDR3 is TGCAGTGCTAGTGGGGGGAGGGGCCTTGAGACCCAGTACTTC. It yields the protein CSASGGRGLETQYF.

This clonotype has just one count. The chain combines TRBV5-4 with TRBJ2-3, with TRBD2 matching over 9 bases. The V segment lost 1 base and the J segment 0 bases; nucleotides outside the gene matches: 12. The CDR3 totals 19 residues. Germline CDR1 is SGHNT and CDR2 is YYREEE (reference sequence). The CDR3 here is CASSLLVLAGPSSTDTQYF. CDR3 coding DNA: TGTGCCAGCAGCTTGTTGGTACTAGCGGGCCCGTCTAGCACAGATACGCAGTATTTT.

The chain employs TRBV7-7 and TRBJ2-1; 9 bases fit TRBD2. This CDR3 is 15 amino acids long. Germline values: CDR1 SSHAT, CDR2 FNYEAQ (reference sequence). V lost 1 base to trimming and J lost 8 bases; unmatched junction nucleotides: 6. The CDR3: CASSLVAGGPHEQFF. CDR3 DNA: TGTGCCAGCAGCTTAGTCGCGGGAGGGCCGCATGAGCAGTTCTTC.

The chain carries TRBV9 and TRBJ2-3; D assignment may be TRBD1 or TRBD2 (5 bases each). V lost 0 bases and J 0 bases, leaving 8 bases between the germline ends. CDR1 and CDR2 (germline): SGDLS, YYNGEE. The CDR3 spans 15 residues. For the CDR3, the DNA is TGTGCCAGCAGCGTAGAGGGACGAAGCACAGATACGCAGTATTTT. Residues: CASSVEGRSTDTQYF. The full variable domain, in which reference TRBV9 and TRBJ2-3 provide the parts outside the CDR3, is DSGVTQTPKHLITATGQRVTLRCSPRSGDLSVYWYQQSLDQGLQFLIQYYNGEERAKGNILERFSAQQFPDLHSELNLSSLELGDSALYFCASSVEGRSTDTQYFGPGTRLTVL.

The gene calls are TRBV5-1 and TRBJ2-1; 10 bases are shared with TRBD2. CDR3 length equals 15 residues. V shed 0 bases, J shed 9 bases, and the junction held 6 bases outside the gene matches. CDR1 is SGHRS, CDR2 YFSETQ, per germline. The CDR3 DNA reads TGCGCCAGCAGCTTGGGAAGCGGGAGGGCCCGTGAGCAGTTCTTC. This translates into CASSLGSGRAREQFF.

The genes are TRBV6-5 and TRBJ1-4, with TRBD1 as a possible D gene (5 bases). V lost 0 bases and J lost 3, with 5 bases in between. The germline V gene has CDR1 MNHEY and CDR2 SVGAGI. This CDR3 has 14 residues. CDR3 in amino acids: CASSYSGANEKLFF. For the CDR3, the DNA is TGTGCCAGCAGTTACTCAGGGGCTAATGAAAAACTGTTTTTT.

This clonotype was seen at least ten times. CDR3 nucleotides: TGCGCCAGCAGTACCGACACAGATACGCAGTATTTT. Its translation is CASSTDTDTQYF. This sequence joins TRBV5-1 and TRBJ2-3; no firm D call. Looked up from germline, CDR1 is SGHRS and CDR2 is YFSETQ. The CDR3 spans 12 residues. Trimming stripped 5 bases from V and 2 bases from J, with 6 bases between.

A few counts support this clonotype. The chain recombines TRBV11-1 with TRBJ2-7; the match to TRBD2 covers 7 bases. Germline lookup yields CDR1 SGHAT and CDR2 FQDESV (reference sequence). This CDR3 is 16 amino acids long. Trimming cost V 5 bases and J 6 bases; bases outside gene matches: 16. CDR3 protein: CASSPSGGPLTVEQYF. The CDR3 DNA is TGTGCCAGCAGCCCCTCGGGGGGTCCCCTTACGGTCGAGCAGTACTTC. Filled out from reference TRBV11-1 and TRBJ2-7, the complete variable domain reads EAEVAQSPRYKITEKSQAVAFWCDPISGHATLYWYRQILGQGPELLVQFQDESVVDDSQLPKDRFSAERLKGVDSTLKIQPAELGDSAMYLCASSPSGGPLTVEQYFGPGTRLTVT.

CDR3: CASSRTFRGSSSTDTQYF. The CDR3 bases are TGTGCCAGCAGCCGAACCTTTAGGGGAAGCTCTAGCACAGATACGCAGTATTTT. This chain joins TRBV7-6 and TRBJ2-3; possibly TRBD1 for D (5 bases). Germline-derived CDR1 and CDR2 are SGHVS and FNYEAQ. The CDR3 length is 18 residues. V gave up 5 bases and J gave up 0 bases, with 21 bases separating them.

V gene TRBV20-1 combines with J gene TRBJ2-7, with D tentatively TRBD1 (6 bases). V lost 0 bases and J 3 bases, leaving 12 bases between the germline ends. The V gene's germline CDR1 is DFQATT and CDR2 SNEGSKA (reference sequence). The CDR3 contains 14 residues. The CDR3 protein is CSARDWTELYEQYF. DNA for the CDR3: TGCAGTGCTAGAGACTGGACAGAGCTCTACGAGCAGTACTTC.

This clonotype was observed a few times. V usage is TRBV6-2 or TRBV6-3 and J usage is TRBJ1-2, with a tentative D call TRBD1 (5 bases). V lost 2 bases, J lost 8 bases, and 12 bases lay in between. Germline values: CDR1 MNHEY, CDR2 SVGEGT. The CDR3 length is 13 residues. This CDR3 is CASSYLQEGGYTF. The CDR3 DNA follows: TGTGCCAGCAGTTACCTACAGGAGGGGGGCTACACCTTC.

The sample holds a few counts of this clonotype. In DNA, the CDR3 is TGCAGTGGTGGGAGTGCAGATACGCAGTATTTT. Protein product: CSGGSADTQYF. This chain links TRBV20-1 with TRBJ2-3; D is possibly TRBD2 (5 bases). The CDR3 extends over 11 amino acids. Trimming pared 7 bases from V and 4 bases from J, leaving 9 bases between. In germline, CDR1 is DFQATT, CDR2 SNEGSKA (reference sequence).

This clonotype was detected a few times. This sequence joins TRBV11-2 and TRBJ2-4, with 13 bases matching TRBD2. Germline CDR1 is SGHAT and CDR2 is FQNNGV. J gave up 0 bases and V 1 base, and 9 bases lay outside the gene matches. This CDR3 is 20 amino acids long. CDR3 DNA: TGTGCCAGCAGCTTAGTAACTAGCGGGAGGGCCATGCTAGCCAAAAACATTCAGTACTTC. Its protein product is CASSLVTSGRAMLAKNIQYF.

This clonotype was seen a handful of times. The rearrangement joins TRBV20-1 to TRBJ2-2, with TRBD2 as a possible D gene (5 bases). Germline assignment: CDR1 DFQATT and CDR2 SNEGSKA (reference sequence). Between the trimmed V and J ends, which lost 4 bases and 3 bases, there was a span of 9 bases. The CDR3 is 13 residues long. The DNA for the CDR3 is TGCAGTGCTAAGCGGTTGTACACCGGGGAGCTGTTTTTT. Protein: CSAKRLYTGELFF.

The chain carries TRBV12-3 or TRBV12-4 and TRBJ2-2; no reliable D call. V was trimmed by 1 base and J by 6 bases, leaving 12 bases between them. This CDR3 contains 15 residues. The CDR3: CASSLVPTSAGELFF. The CDR3 DNA follows: TGTGCCAGCAGTTTAGTTCCTACGTCGGCCGGGGAGCTGTTTTTT.

This chain joins TRBV5-1 and TRBJ2-3; D is perhaps TRBD2 (7 bases). V was clipped by 4 bases and J by 3 bases, with 30 bases between them. The CDR3 is 20 amino acids. Germline lookup yields CDR1 SGHRS and CDR2 YFSETQ. The CDR3 sequence: CASSPFGGAETWAVTDTQYF. The CDR3 DNA reads as TGCGCCAGCAGCCCCTTTGGGGGGGCGGAAACATGGGCAGTGACAGATACGCAGTATTTT.